The clone carrying this T cell receptor beta chain appeared many times. No antigen is known for it. The sample is drawn from a study of T-cell memory formation after mild COVID-19. It was 5'RACE with constant-segment primers that produced the TCR alpha and TCR beta cDNA libraries, which carried sample barcodes and UMIs. TCRdb passed the 5' RACE reads through MiXCR, listing each CDR3 protein once. The table shows a few hundred thousand distinct CDR3 sequences, with 8% to 10% occurring only once. J was trimmed by 1 base and V by 4 bases; bases with no gene match: 4. Germline-derived CDR1 and CDR2 are MNHEY and SVGEGT. CDR3 length: 15 amino acids. Study-wide results and limits: Among clones contracting day 15 to 85, CD4/CD8 was balanced, whereas later expanders leaned CD4+.

The sequence was obtained from a man between 18 and 35 years old who had mild COVID-19 (a few samples of this study predate the infection). Cell type and time point are not known. The chain links TRBV6-2 or TRBV6-3 to TRBJ2-7, with 10 bases identical to TRBD1. The sample was PBMCs or a T cell subset sorted from them (not recorded which). Here the CDR3 reads CASSSWDRGSYEQYV. In nucleotides, the CDR3 is TGTGCCAGCAGTTCCTGGGACAGGGGTTCCTACGAGCAGTACGTC.